One sample yielded the 15 T cell receptor beta chains listed below, sequenced in a study of T cells after yellow fever vaccination. Each CDR3 protein gets one entry after TCRdb re-called the 5' RACE reads with MiXCR. The table has 50,000 to 75,000 distinct CDR3 sequences, 5.5% to 6% seen once. The material was PBMCs, either bulk or a sorted T-cell subset (CD4+, CD8+, memory, or dextramer-sorted; not recorded which), obtained on the day of the yellow fever booster vaccination. These receptor sequences come from a man aged 18 to 29 who received the YFV17D yellow fever vaccine.

There are many counts of this clonotype. The rearrangement links TRBV7-9 to TRBJ1-1, with D tentatively TRBD1 (5 bases). Looked up from germline, CDR1 is SEHNR and CDR2 is FQNEAQ (reference sequence). Trimming left V 6 bases short and J 1 base short, with 12 bases between. The CDR3 covers 14 residues. Written as DNA, the CDR3 is TGTGCCAGCAGTGCAGACAGAGAGAACACTGAAGCTTTCTTT. This encodes CASSADRENTEAFF.

This clonotype was found many times. The chain employs TRBV4-1 and TRBJ2-3; D gene ambiguous. Germline V gene sequence: CDR1 MGHRA, CDR2 YSYEKL. The CDR3 length is 16 residues. V was cut by 7 bases and J by 1 base, with 18 bases left in between. The CDR3 nucleotides read TGCGCCAGCACCCGAATTGCCGGGTCCGGCACAGATACGCAGTATTTT. Its translation is CASTRIAGSGTDTQYF.

This clonotype was picked up many times. The chain is built from TRBV7-2 and TRBJ2-3, with D possibly matching TRBD2 (5 bases). The V and J ends lost 3 bases and 0 bases respectively, with 7 bases between them. This CDR3 is 14 amino acids long. Germline values: CDR1 SGHTA, CDR2 FQGNSA. In nucleotides, the CDR3 is TGTGCCAGCAGCTTGGGGAGAAGCACAGATACGCAGTATTTT. Translated, it gives CASSLGRSTDTQYF.

CDR3 coding DNA: TGCGCCAGCAGATCGATCGGGGGGGCCGAAGATACGCAGTATTTT. Translation gives CASRSIGGAEDTQYF. The rearrangement links TRBV5-1 to TRBJ2-3; 8 nucleotides align to TRBD2. Germline V gene data show CDR1 as SGHRS and CDR2 as YFSETQ. Losses at the gene ends were 5 bases for V and 5 bases for J; bases not matched to a gene: 10. CDR3 length: 15 amino acids. Variable domain in full (rest from reference TRBV5-1 and TRBJ2-3): KAGVTQTPRYLIKTRGQQVTLSCSPISGHRSVSWYQQTPGQGLQFLFEYFSETQRNKGNFPGRFSGRQFSNSRSEMNVSTLELGDSALYLCASRSIGGAEDTQYFGPGTRLTVL.

This clonotype was recorded a few times. The V gene is TRBV6-5, the J gene TRBJ1-2; 9 positions match TRBD1. The CDR3 consists of 13 residues. With 6 bases clipped from V and 8 bases from J, the junction kept 7 bases outside the gene matches. The germline gives CDR1 MNHEY, CDR2 SVGAGI. The CDR3 nucleotides read TGTGCCAGCAGGATAACAGGGGGCACAGGCTACACCTTC. This encodes CASRITGGTGYTF.

The V and J genes are TRBV7-9 and TRBJ2-1; perhaps TRBD2 as D (5 bases). The CDR3 totals 17 residues. From germline, CDR1 is SEHNR and CDR2 FQNEAQ (reference sequence). V was cut by 2 bases and J by 2 bases, with 16 bases left in between. In nucleotides, the CDR3 is TGTGCCAGCAGCTTAAAGGCAGGAGGTATTACCTACAATGAGCAGTTCTTC. This translates into CASSLKAGGITYNEQFF.

This clonotype was seen repeatedly, ten times or more. J is TRBJ1-1 and V is TRBV5-1, with TRBD1 as a possible D gene (6 bases). The germline V gene has CDR1 SGHRS and CDR2 YFSETQ. This CDR3 is 18 amino acids long. V gave up 0 bases and J gave up 3 bases, with 21 bases separating them. The CDR3 DNA is TGCGCCAGCAGCTTGGATGGGGTTACGGGGGGCCGGGACACTGAAGCTTTCTTT. Protein sequence: CASSLDGVTGGRDTEAFF.

V usage is TRBV7-9 and J usage is TRBJ1-4, with D maybe TRBD1 (6 bases). V was cut by 1 base and J by 6 bases, with 12 bases left in between. Germline CDR1 reads SEHNR; CDR2 reads FQNEAQ (reference sequence). This CDR3 contains 15 residues. CDR3 sequence (DNA): TGTGCCAGCAGCTTAGTCGGGGGCAGTTATGAAAAACTGTTTTTT. Protein: CASSLVGGSYEKLFF. Full variable domain (missing parts from reference TRBV7-9 and TRBJ1-4): DTGVSQNPRHKITKRGQNVTFRCDPISEHNRLYWYRQTLGQGPEFLTYFQNEAQLEKSRLLSDRFSAERPKGSFSTLEIQRTEQGDSAMYLCASSLVGGSYEKLFFGSGTQLSVL.

In this sample, this clonotype turned up a few times. The genes are TRBV24-1 and TRBJ2-1; TRBD1 matches 9 bases. V dropped 4 bases and J dropped 0; count of bases not matched to a gene: 0. This CDR3 has 15 residues. In germline, CDR1 is KGHDR, CDR2 SFDVKD. The CDR3 sequence: CATSETGGSYNEQFF. CDR3 DNA: TGTGCCACCAGTGAGACAGGGGGCTCCTACAATGAGCAGTTCTTC.

This clonotype has ten or more counts. The chain recombines TRBV7-2 with TRBJ2-1; D is ambiguous. With 3 bases removed from V and 3 bases from J, the gap between germline ends came to 0 bases. This CDR3 has 11 residues. Germline V gene data show CDR1 as SGHTA and CDR2 as FQGNSA. Here the CDR3 DNA reads TGTGCCAGCAGCTTCTACAATGAGCAGTTCTTC. As protein: CASSFYNEQFF.

This clonotype was seen repeatedly, ten times or more. The chain combines TRBV7-9 with TRBJ2-7, with D perhaps matching TRBD1 (5 bases). The CDR3 consists of 12 residues. Germline loops: CDR1 SEHNR, CDR2 FQNEAQ (reference sequence). Trimming left V 5 bases short and J 3 bases short, with 8 bases between. CDR3 in amino acids: CASSQTDYEQYF. The DNA for the CDR3 is TGTGCCAGCAGCCAGACAGACTACGAGCAGTACTTC.

The chain joins TRBV4-1 to TRBJ1-5, with no clear D. CDR1 MGHRA and CDR2 YSYEKL come from the germline V gene. This CDR3 contains 13 residues. V was pared by 0 bases and J by 6 bases, with 6 bases between. CDR3 bases: TGCGCCAGCAGCCAAGACCAAGGTCAGCCCCAGCATTTT. Translating gives CASSQDQGQPQHF.

This clonotype was picked up many times. J is TRBJ2-1 and V is TRBV5-1; TRBD2 matches 7 bases. J lost 0 bases, V lost 0 bases, and 0 bases had no gene match. The CDR3 length is 15 residues. CDR1 is SGHRS and CDR2 is YFSETQ in the germline V gene. CDR3 residues: CASSLASGSYNEQFF. For the CDR3, the DNA is TGCGCCAGCAGCTTGGCTAGCGGCTCCTACAATGAGCAGTTCTTC.

This clonotype was seen ten or more times. V gene TRBV24-1 combines with J gene TRBJ2-1; possibly TRBD2 for D (6 bases). Germline-derived CDR1 and CDR2 are KGHDR and SFDVKD. Deletions cut 3 bases from V and 5 bases from J, with 13 bases between. The CDR3 is 15 amino acids. The CDR3 region is CATSDPGTSNNEQFF. CDR3 nucleotide sequence: TGTGCCACCAGTGATCCCGGGACTTCAAACAATGAGCAGTTCTTC.

In this sample, this clonotype turned up many times. J is TRBJ2-7 and V is TRBV12-3 or TRBV12-4; D is uncertain. Trimming took off 3 bases at V and 2 bases at J, with 8 bases between the two ends. The CDR3 has 13 amino acids. Here the CDR3 reads CASSLGSPYEQYF. As DNA, the CDR3 is TGTGCCAGCAGTTTGGGCAGTCCCTACGAGCAGTACTTC.